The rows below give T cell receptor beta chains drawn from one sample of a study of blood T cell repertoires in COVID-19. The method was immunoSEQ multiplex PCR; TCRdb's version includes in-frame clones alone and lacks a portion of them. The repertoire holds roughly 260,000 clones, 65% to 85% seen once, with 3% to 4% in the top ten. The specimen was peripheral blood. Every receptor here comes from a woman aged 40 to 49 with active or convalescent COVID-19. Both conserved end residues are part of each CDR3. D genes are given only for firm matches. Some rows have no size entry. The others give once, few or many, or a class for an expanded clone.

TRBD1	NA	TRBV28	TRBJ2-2	TGTGCCAGCAGCCAGGGGGCCTACACCGGGGAGCTGTTTTTT	CASSQGAYTGELFF
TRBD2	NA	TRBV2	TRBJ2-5	TGTGCCAGCAACGGACTAGCAATGGAGACCCAGTACTTC	CASNGLAMETQYF
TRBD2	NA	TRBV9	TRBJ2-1	TGTGCCAGCAGCGTAGCGGGTAGCGGGGGTTACAATGAGCAGTTCTTC	CASSVAGSGGYNEQFF
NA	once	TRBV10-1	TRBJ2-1	TGCGCCAGCAGTGAGGGAATAGCCCCTAACAATGAGCAGTTCTTC	CASSEGIAPNNEQFF
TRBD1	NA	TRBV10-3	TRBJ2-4	TGTGCCATCAGTGAGGACAGGGGGATTCAGTACTTC	CAISEDRGIQYF
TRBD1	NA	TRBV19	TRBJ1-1	TGTGCCAGTAGTTTCCCTAGGGACAGGGGTAACACTGAAGCTTTCTTT	CASSFPRDRGNTEAFF
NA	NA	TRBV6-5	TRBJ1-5	TGTGCCAGCGGAGGGACCTTCGATCAGCCCCAGCATTTT	CASGGTFDQPQHF
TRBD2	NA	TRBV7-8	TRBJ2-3	TGTGCCAGCAGCTTCCAATCACTAGCGGGTTGGGGGGATACGCAGTATTTT	CASSFQSLAGWGDTQYF
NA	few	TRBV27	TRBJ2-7	TGTGCCAGCAGTCTCATGACAGCTTCCTACGAGCAGTACTTC	CASSLMTASYEQYF
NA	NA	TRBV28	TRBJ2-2	TGTGCCAGCATTACGAACACCGGGGAGCTGTTTTTT	CASITNTGELFF
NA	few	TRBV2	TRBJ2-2	TGTGCCAGCAGTGATGGGCGAACGAACACCGGGGAGCTGTTTTTT	CASSDGRTNTGELFF
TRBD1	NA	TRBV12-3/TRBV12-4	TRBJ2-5	TGTGCCAGCGTCAGGGGGCTAGGGGAGACCCAGTACTTC	CASVRGLGETQYF
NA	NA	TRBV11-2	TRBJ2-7	TGTGCCAGCAGCTTAGATATAGCCGGACTCTCCTACGAGCAGTACTTC	CASSLDIAGLSYEQYF
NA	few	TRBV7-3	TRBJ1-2	TGTGCCAGCAGCTGGACAGCTGACTATGGCTACACCTTC	CASSWTADYGYTF
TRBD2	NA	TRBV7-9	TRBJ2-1	TGTGCCAGCAGTCCCGCGGGGGGGGTCTACAATGAGCAGTTCTTC	CASSPAGGVYNEQFF
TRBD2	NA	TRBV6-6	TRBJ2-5	TGTGCCAGCAGTCAGCGGACTAGCGGGGGGGAAAAGACCCAGTACTTC	CASSQRTSGGEKTQYF
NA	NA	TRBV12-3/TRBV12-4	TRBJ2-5	TGTGCCAGCCCCCCGGGACAAGAGACCCAGTACTTC	CASPPGQETQYF
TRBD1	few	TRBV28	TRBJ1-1	TGTGCCAGCAGTTTGGGGAGGACAGGGGCTACTGAAGCTTTCTTT	CASSLGRTGATEAFF